The T cell receptor beta chain under discussion was sequenced for a study of PD-1 blockade in classical Hodgkin lymphoma (dated by TCRdb to the early 2020s). Study-wide context: Nivolumab dosing was 3 mg/kg intravenously every 2 weeks, continuing until either disease progression or unacceptable toxicity. To define a peripheral blood immune signature of response to PD-1 blockade in classical Hodgkin lymphoma, the study combined TCR beta sequencing with CyTOF. General findings and caveats noted by the study authors: By C4D1, a significant rise was seen in CD4+ TCR diversity but not in CD8+ TCR diversity (p=0.0027 vs p=0.16), and the rise was most apparent among complete responders (p=0.02). Among trial patients, those achieving complete response had baseline diversity similar to that of newly diagnosed patients, while diversity was significantly lower in partial responders and progressors. Baseline TCR diversity was reported as lower in newly diagnosed patients than in healthy donors, and lower still in relapsed/refractory patients. The study was restricted to a single clinical trial cohort, and the causes of repertoire differences, possibly disease activity or prior therapy, were left undefined. Lower diversity was observed in patients in whom nivolumab was started less than 1 year after ASCT, and these patients were excluded from later analyses so that confounding by immune reconstitution would be avoided.

The meaning of the sample's time point label: cycle 1 day 1 (C1D1), immediately before nivolumab initiation. Every trial patient had relapsed following autologous stem cell transplantation, and prior brentuximab vedotin exposure was what differed among cohorts A, B and C. The trial cohort was composed of roughly 60 patients with relapsed/refractory classical Hodgkin lymphoma, for whom complete response, partial response or progressive disease was recorded as best overall response. Trial patients were treated with single-agent nivolumab in the multi-cohort phase II CheckMate 205 trial. An independent review committee assessed best overall response using the 2007 International Working Group response criteria. Trial PBMCs were collected just before the start of nivolumab (C1D1) and during therapy at cycle 2 day 1 and cycle 4 day 1. Peripheral blood was collected in 8 mL Vacutainer Cell Preparation Tubes, from which PBMCs were isolated by centrifugation and then cryopreserved.

Genomic DNA was extracted with the Qiagen DNeasy kit from unsorted PBMCs and from negatively selected CD4+ and CD8+ fractions. TCR beta CDR3 regions were amplified by immunoSEQ multiplex PCR using primers annealing to V and J segments. A synthetic immune receptor repertoire was used to minimize amplification bias, and any remaining bias was removed computationally after sequencing. Processing in the source paper ran as follows. Repertoire diversity was quantified as the Shannon entropy index using custom Python scripts. Unsorted, CD4+ and CD8+ repertoires were analyzed separately, except for combined analyses in which CD4+ and CD8+ sequences were merged in silico. Clonal expansion was defined as at least a 2-fold frequency increase after treatment relative to C1D1, with a pseudocount of 0.5 for undetected baseline clones. Singleton clones were defined as clones with 0 or 1 copy at C1D1, and non-singleton clones were defined as clones with 2 or more copies. Clones expanded in unsorted samples were annotated as CD4+, CD8+ or unknown by matching protein sequences in sorted samples from the same patient. Wilcoxon tests were applied to paired samples to test diversity changes from C1D1 to C4D1. TCRdb retrieved this table from immuneACCESS and kept in-frame rearrangements only. Not all clones are present; in checked studies, unresolved V genes account for under half, and no reason is known for the remainder. The V and J calls and the clone size are those of that table, but D and trimming were determined from the DNA. In all, the sample holds roughly 40,000 clones, and 55% to 75% of those were seen once. The ten largest clonotypes hold over 2.5% of the sample.

Of note for this clone: Its antigen remains undetermined. Per-base qualities were not stored, and no clone one base away is much larger.

The germline V gene provides CDR1 SNHLY and CDR2 FYNNEI. Counted from cysteine to phenylalanine, this CDR3 has 11 amino acids. CDR3 DNA is the only sequence kept; it has 33 bases, read in frame from the first base. Relative to germline, V is 6 bases shorter and J is 3 bases shorter, with 6 bases between their ends. This material consisted of peripheral blood mononuclear cells (PBMCs), taken at baseline. The sequence was obtained from a human donor with classical Hodgkin lymphoma. The sequence joins TRBV2 to TRBJ2-7, with an unclear D gene assignment. DNA sequence: TGTGCCAGCAGCAAAGACTACGAGCAGTACTTC. This encodes CASSKDYEQYF.